This T cell receptor beta chain comes out of a study of cytomegalovirus exposure and HLA in healthy donors. Study background: An early data release held 70 million to 90 million unique TCRs from HLA-typed donors.

Study outcomes and limitations: Rarity characterized most TCR sequences, yet some public TCRs appeared in many donors. Later analysis demonstrated an association between a missense DCLRE1C variant and TCR beta V- and J-gene trimming. According to an earlier analysis, most TCR beta V segments yielded productive rearrangements about 87% or about 30% of the time.

Note on this clone: Its specificity is not known.

The CDR3 contains 12 residues. V was pared by 9 bases and J by 4 bases, with 11 bases between. Per the germline V gene, CDR1 is WSHSY and CDR2 is SAAADI. Vbeta (60) and Jbeta (13) primers were used in the PCR. The table came from immunoSEQ multiplex PCR; TCRdb's copy has only in-frame clones and leaves some out. The repertoire includes around 64,000 clones, approximately 81% of them detected once, and approximately 22% sits in the top ten. V gene TRBV10-2 combines with J gene TRBJ2-3, with a weak D call TRBD1 (6 bases). The sequencing input was PBMCs. The receptor's source is a woman in her thirties in good health and CMV-seropositive. CDR3 sequence: CASTGSADTQYF. The CDR3 DNA is TGCGCCAGTACAGGGTCCGCAGATACGCAGTATTTT.